The entry that follows covers one T cell receptor beta chain sequence. Trimming shortened V by 0 bases and J by 7 bases, and 9 bases separated the two germline ends. The CDR3 totals 13 residues. In germline, CDR1 is MNHEY, CDR2 SVGEGT. The data were taken from a study of blood T cell repertoires in COVID-19. In the authors' workflow: From reference gene primer amplification, estimates of nucleated cell counts were derived. Libraries were prepared by immunoSEQ multiplex PCR; TCRdb keeps only in-frame clonotypes and omits some of them. V, J and clone size derive from that table, while D and trimming were established from the DNA sequence. The top ten hold roughly 1.6% of the sample, which has 130,000 or so clones, over 75% seen once.

Source material: peripheral blood. The sequence derives from a human donor in a cohort sampled during active COVID-19. V and J are TRBV6-2 or TRBV6-3 and TRBJ1-1; D not resolved. The CDR3 nucleotides read TGTGCCAGCAGTTACTCATTCGTTGTTGAAGCTTTCTTT. It is translated as CASSYSFVVEAFF.